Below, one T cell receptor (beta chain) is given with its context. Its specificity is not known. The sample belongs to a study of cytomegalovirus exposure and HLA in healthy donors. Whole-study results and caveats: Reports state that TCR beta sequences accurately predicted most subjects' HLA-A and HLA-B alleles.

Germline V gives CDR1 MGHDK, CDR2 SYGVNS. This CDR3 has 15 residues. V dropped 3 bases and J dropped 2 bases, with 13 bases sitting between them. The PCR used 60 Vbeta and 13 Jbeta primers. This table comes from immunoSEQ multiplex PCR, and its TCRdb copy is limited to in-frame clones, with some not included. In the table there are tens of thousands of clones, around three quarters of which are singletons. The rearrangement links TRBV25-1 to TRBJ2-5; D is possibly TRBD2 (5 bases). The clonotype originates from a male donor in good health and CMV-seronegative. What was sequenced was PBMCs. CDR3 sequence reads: CASSDPPSGQETQYF. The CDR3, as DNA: TGTGCCAGCAGTGACCCTCCCAGCGGTCAAGAGACCCAGTACTTC.